This entry lists 20 T cell receptor beta chains sequenced from one sample in a study of beta chain features in type 1 diabetes. Overall study findings and caveats: For Type 1 diabetes patients, all four CD4+ subsets carried TCRB CDR3s that were moderately but significantly shorter.

These receptors' antigens are unknown. Sequenced material consisted of expressed TCRB transcripts (all of the isolated RNA was reverse transcribed). TCRdb keeps only in-frame clones here, not all; method: immunoSEQ multiplex PCR. Found here are hundreds of thousands of clones, roughly 12% of them singletons; the top ten hold 0.0085% to 0.012%. Sequenced: naive CD4+ T cells from blood. Source of these receptors: a woman aged 18 to 35 with type 1 diabetes.

This clone was counted between two and nine times. This sequence joins TRBV4-3 and TRBJ2-2; 11 bases are a match to TRBD2. The CDR3 is 17 amino acids. V was pared by 1 base and J by 7 bases, with 8 bases of the junction left unmatched. CDR1 LGHNA and CDR2 YSLEER come from the germline V gene. CDR3 region: CASSQGLAGGKGGELFF. The CDR3 DNA reads as TGCGCCAGCAGCCAAGGCCTAGCGGGGGGAAAGGGCGGGGAGCTGTTTTTT.

With respect to this clone: Other DNA variants within this sample encode the same CDR3. CDR3 nucleotides: TGTGCCAGCAGCTTGGCGGAAGAGACCCAGTACTTC. Residues: CASSLAEETQYF. The J gene is TRBJ2-5, the V gene TRBV5-6; D gene ambiguous. Germline lookup yields CDR1 SGHDT and CDR2 YYEEEE. The V and J ends lost 0 bases and 3 bases respectively, with 3 bases between them. This CDR3 has 12 residues. Variable domain in full (rest from reference TRBV5-6 and TRBJ2-5): DAGVTQSPTHLIKTRGQQVTLRCSPKSGHDTVSWYQQALGQGPQFIFQYYEEEERQRGNFPDRFSGHQFPNYSSELNVNALLLGDSALYLCASSLAEETQYFGPGTRLLVL.

This rearrangement joins TRBV18 to TRBJ2-7; D may be TRBD2 (5 bases). There are 14 residues in the CDR3. The V and J ends lost 3 bases and 5 bases respectively, with 14 bases between them. Germline CDR1 and CDR2: KGHSH and LQKENI. In DNA, the CDR3 is TGTGCCAGCTCACCGAGGGTACCCGGGGACGAGCAGTACTTC. Residues: CASSPRVPGDEQYF.

This sequence joins TRBV2 and TRBJ1-5, with 7 positions matching TRBD1. J gave up 7 bases and V 7 bases, and 7 bases lay outside the gene matches. This CDR3 has 13 residues. Germline V gene data show CDR1 as SNHLY and CDR2 as FYNNEI. CDR3 DNA: TGTGCCAGCAAGGGACAGTACGGGCAGCCCCAGCATTTT. Its protein product is CASKGQYGQPQHF.

This clone has only a few counts. CDR3 coding DNA: TGTGCCAGCAGTCGGCCGGGGGTCTATGGCTACACCTTC. Translation: CASSRPGVYGYTF. The gene calls are TRBV25-1 and TRBJ1-2, with D maybe TRBD1 (5 bases). The CDR3 spans 13 residues. Trimming took 5 bases from V and 4 from J, leaving 11 bases between them. Germline V CDR1 and CDR2: MGHDK, SYGVNS.

V gene TRBV11-3 combines with J gene TRBJ2-3; perhaps TRBD2 as D (5 bases). This CDR3 has 16 residues. Trimming shortened V by 3 bases and J by 7 bases, and 20 bases separated the two germline ends. Germline-derived CDR1 and CDR2 are SGHNT and YENEEA. The CDR3 here is CASSFQGYPVGNTQYF. CDR3 nucleotides: TGTGCCAGCAGCTTTCAAGGGTATCCGGTCGGGAATACGCAGTATTTT.

This clone was seen more than once but under ten times. V usage is TRBV7-2 and J usage is TRBJ2-3; 8 nucleotides line up with TRBD2. Looked up from germline, CDR1 is SGHTA and CDR2 is FQGNSA. The trim removed 0 bases at V and 4 bases at J, leaving 9 bases unmatched. The CDR3 totals 17 residues. CDR3: CASSLAIAGGGADTQYF. The CDR3 DNA reads TGTGCCAGCAGCTTAGCTATCGCGGGGGGCGGCGCAGATACGCAGTATTTT.

The V call is TRBV7-2, the J call TRBJ1-1, with a weak D call TRBD1 (5 bases). This CDR3 has 13 amino acids. Trimming removed 4 bases at V and 4 bases at J, with 10 bases between. Germline V CDR1 and CDR2: SGHTA, FQGNSA. DNA of the CDR3: TGTGCCAGCAGCTCCCGGGGGTCCACTGAAGCTTTCTTT. Its protein product is CASSSRGSTEAFF.

This clone was counted only a few times. The chain uses TRBV9 and TRBJ1-2; D possibly corresponds to TRBD1 (5 bases). Germline CDR1 is SGDLS and CDR2 is YYNGEE. Trimming shortened V by 0 bases and J by 10 bases, and 10 bases separated the two germline ends. The CDR3 length is 12 residues. CDR3: CASSVEAGPYTF. Here the CDR3 DNA reads TGTGCCAGCAGCGTAGAGGCAGGGCCCTACACCTTC.

The rearrangement links TRBV5-1 to TRBJ2-6; 9 bases map to TRBD2. Germline V gives CDR1 SGHRS, CDR2 YFSETQ. The length of the CDR3 is 19 residues. Trimming took 2 bases from V and 0 from J; bases not matched to a gene: 9. The CDR3 bases are TGCGCCAGCAGCTTTGATCCTAGCGGGACCCTCTCTGGGGCCAACGTCCTGACTTTC. This gives the protein CASSFDPSGTLSGANVLTF. Full variable domain (outside the CDR3, taken from reference TRBV5-1 and TRBJ2-6): KAGVTQTPRYLIKTRGQQVTLSCSPISGHRSVSWYQQTPGQGLQFLFEYFSETQRNKGNFPGRFSGRQFSNSRSEMNVSTLELGDSALYLCASSFDPSGTLSGANVLTFGAGSRLTVL.

As regards this clone: The junction departs from germline at one end; a sequencing error may be responsible. In nucleotides, the CDR3 is TGTGCCAGCAGCTTAGTTCCGGCAGGGGACCATTTT. This translates into CASSLVPAGDHF. The chain combines TRBV7-9 with TRBJ1-3; D perhaps matches TRBD1 (6 bases). CDR1 is SEHNR, CDR2 FQNEAQ, per germline (reference sequence). The CDR3 loop spans 12 amino acids.

The chain joins TRBV29-1 to TRBJ1-2; weak D call: TRBD1 (5 bases). CDR1 and CDR2 (germline): SQVTM, ANQGSEA. This CDR3 contains 13 residues. V was pared by 4 bases and J by 3 bases, with 12 bases between. As DNA, the CDR3 is TGCAGCGTTGGTGTGGGGCTGGACTATGGCTACACCTTC. Its protein product is CSVGVGLDYGYTF.

The V call is TRBV27, the J call TRBJ2-7; 8 positions match TRBD1. Per germline, CDR1 MNHEY and CDR2 SMNVEV (reference sequence). Unmatched junction bases numbered 4, after V lost 0 bases and J lost 3 bases. The CDR3 totals 15 residues. The CDR3 sequence: CASSLSADRGYEQYF. In DNA form, the CDR3 reads TGTGCCAGCAGTTTATCGGCTGACAGGGGCTACGAGCAGTACTTC.

The rearrangement links TRBV30 to TRBJ2-7; 14 nucleotides align to TRBD2. Unmatched junction bases numbered 5, after V lost 5 bases and J lost 5 bases. The CDR3 runs to 14 residues. CDR1 is GTSNPN and CDR2 is SVGIG in the germline V gene (reference sequence). The CDR3 region has the DNA TGTGCCTGGTCCCGACTAGCGGGAGGGCACGAGCAGTACTTC. Translation: CAWSRLAGGHEQYF. The full variable domain, completed using reference TRBV30 and TRBJ2-7, is SQTIHQWPATLVQPVGSPLSLECTVEGTSNPNLYWYRQAAGRGLQLLFYSVGIGQISSEVPQNLSASRPQDRQFILSSKKLLLSDSGFYLCAWSRLAGGHEQYFGPGTRLTVT.

In this sample, this clone turned up a few times. This chain links TRBV7-2 with TRBJ2-7; 8 nucleotides match TRBD2. V lost 2 bases to trimming and J lost 2 bases; unmatched junction nucleotides: 5. The CDR3 is 15 residues long. Germline V CDR1 and CDR2: SGHTA, FQGNSA. In DNA, the CDR3 is TGTGCCAGCAGCTTAATCGGGAGGGGAACCTACGAGCAGTACTTC. It is translated as CASSLIGRGTYEQYF.

The chain recombines TRBV7-8 with TRBJ2-1; D might be TRBD1 (5 bases). Germline V lookup: CDR1 SGHVS, CDR2 FQNEAQ. This CDR3 has 15 residues. V lost 4 bases, J lost 4 bases, and 14 bases lay in between. This CDR3 is CASSSRGTTYNEQFF. DNA of the CDR3: TGTGCCAGCAGCTCAAGGGGTACTACATACAATGAGCAGTTCTTC.

The rearrangement links TRBV7-2 to TRBJ2-7; D may be TRBD1 (6 bases). CDR1 and CDR2 (germline): SGHTA, FQGNSA. The CDR3 is 13 residues long. V shed 5 bases and J shed 1 base, with 9 bases lying between them. The CDR3 spells CASSQQGSYEQYF. CDR3 nucleotide sequence: TGTGCCAGCAGCCAACAGGGTTCCTACGAGCAGTACTTC. Supplemented by reference TRBV7-2 and TRBJ2-7, the full variable domain reads GAGVSQSPSNKVTEKGKDVELRCDPISGHTALYWYRQSLGQGLEFLIYFQGNSAPDKSGLPSDRFSAERTGGSVSTLTIQRTQQEDSAVYLCASSQQGSYEQYFGPGTRLTVT.

This clone has more than one count but fewer than ten. The chain joins TRBV7-9 to TRBJ2-5; TRBD1 might be the D (6 bases). The CDR3 loop spans 13 amino acids. The germline CDR1 and CDR2 sequences are SEHNR and FQNEAQ (reference sequence). Between the trimmed V and J ends, which lost 3 bases and 3 bases, there was a span of 8 bases. The chain's CDR3 is CASSLDSKETQYF. The CDR3 DNA reads as TGTGCCAGCAGCTTGGACAGTAAAGAGACCCAGTACTTC.

The J gene is TRBJ2-5, the V gene TRBV6-5; a weak D match, TRBD2 (6 bases). Looked up from germline, CDR1 is MNHEY and CDR2 is SVGAGI. CDR3 length equals 11 residues. Trimming took off 5 bases at V and 9 bases at J, with 10 bases between the two ends. The CDR3 loop is CASSDSGPQYF. As DNA, the CDR3 is TGTGCCAGCAGTGACAGCGGGCCCCAGTACTTC.

This chain uses TRBV28 with TRBJ2-1; no definite D call. The CDR3 runs 13 residues. Trimming removed 2 bases at V and 5 bases at J, with 7 bases between. Per the germline V gene, CDR1 is MDHEN and CDR2 is SYDVKM. The CDR3 loop is CASSLKSNNEQFF. The CDR3 DNA follows: TGTGCCAGCAGTTTAAAATCTAACAATGAGCAGTTCTTC.